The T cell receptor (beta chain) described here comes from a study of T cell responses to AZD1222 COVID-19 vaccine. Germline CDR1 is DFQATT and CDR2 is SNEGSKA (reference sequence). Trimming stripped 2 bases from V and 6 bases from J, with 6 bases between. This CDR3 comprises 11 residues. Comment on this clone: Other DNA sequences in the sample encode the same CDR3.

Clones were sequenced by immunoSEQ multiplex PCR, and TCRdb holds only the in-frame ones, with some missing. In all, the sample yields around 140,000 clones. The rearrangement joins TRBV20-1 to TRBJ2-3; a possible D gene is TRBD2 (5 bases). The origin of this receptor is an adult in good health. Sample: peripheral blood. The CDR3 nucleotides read TGCAGTGCTAGAAGGAGGGATACGCAGTATTTT. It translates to CSARRRDTQYF.